This TCR beta chain was sequenced during a study of blood T cell repertoires in COVID-19. Only in-frame clones appear in the TCRdb table, and some are missing; sequencing was by immunoSEQ multiplex PCR. The profile shows 150,000 to 200,000 clones, roughly 94% of them singletons. V was cut by 7 bases and J by 5 bases, with 8 bases left in between. The V gene's germline CDR1 is LNHDA and CDR2 SQIVND (reference sequence). The CDR3 runs to 11 residues. The receptor's source is a man aged 25-45 years with COVID-19, enrolled during active disease. The specimen sequenced was peripheral blood. V and J are TRBV19 and TRBJ1-2; D remains ambiguous. In DNA form, the CDR3 reads TGTGCCAGTAAGGGAGTGTATGGCTACACCTTC. As protein: CASKGVYGYTF.